The source of this T cell receptor beta chain is a study of OX40 agonist ivuxolimab in advanced cancers. At the level of the study: Patients assigned to dose escalation were diagnosed with hepatocellular carcinoma, melanoma, renal cell or head and neck cancer.

The germline V gene has CDR1 MDHEN and CDR2 SYDVKM. V lost 3 bases to trimming and J lost 4 bases, with 8 bases between them. The CDR3 runs to 13 residues. Data came from immunoSEQ multiplex PCR; TCRdb stores just in-frame clones and leaves some out. The repertoire consists of tens of thousands of clones, with approximately 91% occurring once and the leading ten covering around 7%. This chain uses TRBV28 with TRBJ2-3; D is perhaps TRBD1 or TRBD2 (5 bases each). Sequenced material: CD4+ or CD8+ T cells sorted from blood, taken in a trial of the OX40 agonist ivuxolimab. The receptor's source is an adult with an advanced solid tumor such as melanoma, head and neck, liver or kidney cancer. In DNA, the CDR3 is TGTGCCAGCAGTTTGGGGACCTCAGATACGCAGTATTTT. Protein product: CASSLGTSDTQYF.